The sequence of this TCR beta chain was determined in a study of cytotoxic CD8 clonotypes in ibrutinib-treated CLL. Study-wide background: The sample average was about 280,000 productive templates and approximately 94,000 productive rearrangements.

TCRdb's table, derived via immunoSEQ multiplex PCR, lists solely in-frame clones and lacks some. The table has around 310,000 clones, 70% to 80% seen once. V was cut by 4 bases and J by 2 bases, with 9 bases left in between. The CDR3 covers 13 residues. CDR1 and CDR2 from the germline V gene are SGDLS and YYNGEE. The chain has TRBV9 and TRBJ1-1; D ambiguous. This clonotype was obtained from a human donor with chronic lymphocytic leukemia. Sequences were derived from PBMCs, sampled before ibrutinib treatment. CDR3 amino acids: CASSSTPNTEAFF. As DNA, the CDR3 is TGTGCCAGCAGCTCAACACCTAACACTGAAGCTTTCTTT.